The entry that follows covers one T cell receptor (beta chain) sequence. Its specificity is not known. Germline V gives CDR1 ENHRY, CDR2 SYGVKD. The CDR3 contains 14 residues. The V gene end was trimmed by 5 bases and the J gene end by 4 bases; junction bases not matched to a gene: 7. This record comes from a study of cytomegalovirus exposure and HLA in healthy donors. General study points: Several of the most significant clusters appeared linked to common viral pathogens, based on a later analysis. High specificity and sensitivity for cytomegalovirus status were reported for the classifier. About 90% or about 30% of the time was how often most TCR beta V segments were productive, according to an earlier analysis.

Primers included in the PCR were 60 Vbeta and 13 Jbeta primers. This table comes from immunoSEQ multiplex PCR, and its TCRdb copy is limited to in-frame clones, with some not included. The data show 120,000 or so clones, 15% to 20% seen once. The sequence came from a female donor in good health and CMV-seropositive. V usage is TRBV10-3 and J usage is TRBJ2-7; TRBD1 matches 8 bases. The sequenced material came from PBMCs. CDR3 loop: CAISTGTGTYEQYF. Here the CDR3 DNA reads TGTGCCATCAGTACCGGGACAGGTACTTACGAGCAGTACTTC.